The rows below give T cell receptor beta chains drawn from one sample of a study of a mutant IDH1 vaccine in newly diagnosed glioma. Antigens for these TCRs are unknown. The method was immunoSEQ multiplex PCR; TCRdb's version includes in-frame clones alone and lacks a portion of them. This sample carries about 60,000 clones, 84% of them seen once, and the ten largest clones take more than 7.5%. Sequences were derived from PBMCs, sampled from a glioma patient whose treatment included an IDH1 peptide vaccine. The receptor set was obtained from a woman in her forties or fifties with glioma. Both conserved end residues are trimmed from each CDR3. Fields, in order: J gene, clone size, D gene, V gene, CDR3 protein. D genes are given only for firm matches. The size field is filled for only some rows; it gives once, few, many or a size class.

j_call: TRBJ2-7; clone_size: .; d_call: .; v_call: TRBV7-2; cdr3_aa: ASSFSGTSAYEQY
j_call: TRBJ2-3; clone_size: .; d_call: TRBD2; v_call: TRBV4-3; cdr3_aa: ASSQDTGTSEY
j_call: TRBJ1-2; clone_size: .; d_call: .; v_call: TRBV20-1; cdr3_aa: SARGIGQWT
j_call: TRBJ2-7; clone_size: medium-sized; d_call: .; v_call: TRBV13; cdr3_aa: ASRGWTSSYEQY
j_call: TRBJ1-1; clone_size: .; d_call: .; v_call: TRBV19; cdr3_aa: ASSKTLNTEAF
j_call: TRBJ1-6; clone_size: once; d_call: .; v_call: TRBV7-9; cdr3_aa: ASSLAGFSSPLH
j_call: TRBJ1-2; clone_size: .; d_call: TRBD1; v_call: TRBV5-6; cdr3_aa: ASSRTGGYGYT
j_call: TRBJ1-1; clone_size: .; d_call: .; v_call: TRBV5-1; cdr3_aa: ASSELGGDTEAF
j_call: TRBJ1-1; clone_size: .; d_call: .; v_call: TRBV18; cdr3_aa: ASGRGSGTEAF
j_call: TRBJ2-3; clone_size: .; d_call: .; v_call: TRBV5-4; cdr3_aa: ASSLVQGPDTQY
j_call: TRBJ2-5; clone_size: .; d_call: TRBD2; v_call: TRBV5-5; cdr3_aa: ASSLGLAGGEETQY
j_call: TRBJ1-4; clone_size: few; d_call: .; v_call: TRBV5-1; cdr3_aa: ASSLGGGLSTNEKLF
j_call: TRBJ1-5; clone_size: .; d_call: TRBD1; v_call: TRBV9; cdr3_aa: ASSAGQTSNQPQH
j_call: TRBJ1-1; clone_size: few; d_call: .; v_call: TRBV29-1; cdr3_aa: SVDGGGTEAF
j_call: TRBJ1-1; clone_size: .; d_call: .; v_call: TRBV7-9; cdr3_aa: ASSLAKDSNTEAF
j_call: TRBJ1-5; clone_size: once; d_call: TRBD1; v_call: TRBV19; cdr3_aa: ASSPDRGSNQPQH
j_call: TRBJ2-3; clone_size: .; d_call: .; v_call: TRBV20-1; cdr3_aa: SVQGRDTQY
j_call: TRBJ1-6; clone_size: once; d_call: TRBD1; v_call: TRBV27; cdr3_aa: ASSFTGGGNSPLH
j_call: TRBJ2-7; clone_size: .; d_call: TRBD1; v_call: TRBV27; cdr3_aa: ASSTDRGNEQY
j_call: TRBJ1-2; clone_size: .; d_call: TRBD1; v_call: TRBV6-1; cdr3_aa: ASSGIGTGANYGYT
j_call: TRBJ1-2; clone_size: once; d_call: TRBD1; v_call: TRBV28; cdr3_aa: ASRLNSWDSLNYGYT
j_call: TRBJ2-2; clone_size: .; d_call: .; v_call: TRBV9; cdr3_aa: ASSAEGDTGELF
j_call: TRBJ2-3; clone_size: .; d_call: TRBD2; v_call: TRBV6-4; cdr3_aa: ASRGGLAGNTQY
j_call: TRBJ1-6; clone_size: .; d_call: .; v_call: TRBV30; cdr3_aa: AWSGLGGRDNSPLH
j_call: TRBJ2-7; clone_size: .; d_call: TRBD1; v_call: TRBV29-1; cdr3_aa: SVGSGTGSYEQY
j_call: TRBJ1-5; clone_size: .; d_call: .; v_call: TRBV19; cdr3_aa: ASSNEYLPNQPQH
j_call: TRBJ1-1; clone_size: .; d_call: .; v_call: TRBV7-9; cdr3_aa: ASSSGVGWGTEAF
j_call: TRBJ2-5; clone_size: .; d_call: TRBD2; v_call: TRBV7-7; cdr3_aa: ASSLGGGAEETQY
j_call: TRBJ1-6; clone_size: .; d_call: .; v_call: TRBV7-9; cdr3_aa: AKGDDNSPLH
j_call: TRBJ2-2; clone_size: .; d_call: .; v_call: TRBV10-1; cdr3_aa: ASSRTAGMNGELF
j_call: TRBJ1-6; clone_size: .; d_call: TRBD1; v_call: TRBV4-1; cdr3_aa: ASSLRQGISENSPLH
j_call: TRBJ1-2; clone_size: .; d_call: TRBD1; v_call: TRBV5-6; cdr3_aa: ASSFLRGQNYGYT
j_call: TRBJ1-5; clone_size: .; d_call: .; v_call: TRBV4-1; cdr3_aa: ASSHAGAFNQPQH
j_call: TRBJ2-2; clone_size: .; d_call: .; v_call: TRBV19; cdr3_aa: ASRRTGELF
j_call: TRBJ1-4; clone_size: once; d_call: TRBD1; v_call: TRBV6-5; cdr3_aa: ASRTTGGSNEKLF
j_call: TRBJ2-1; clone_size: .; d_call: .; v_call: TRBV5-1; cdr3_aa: ASSLAWGGPNEQF
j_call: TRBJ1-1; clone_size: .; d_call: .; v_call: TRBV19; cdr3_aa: ASSLFEGSTEAF
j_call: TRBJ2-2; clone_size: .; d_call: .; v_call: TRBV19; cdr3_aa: ASIQTVSNTGELF
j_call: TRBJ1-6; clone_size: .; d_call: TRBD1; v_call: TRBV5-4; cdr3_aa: ASSPEGARSYNSPLH
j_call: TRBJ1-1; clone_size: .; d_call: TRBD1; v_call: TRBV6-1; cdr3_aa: ASGRSQGGTEAF
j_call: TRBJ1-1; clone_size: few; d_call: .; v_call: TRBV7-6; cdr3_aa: ASSLGSGSGTEAF
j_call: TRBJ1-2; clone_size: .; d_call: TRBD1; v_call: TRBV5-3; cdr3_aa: ARSWDSDYGYT
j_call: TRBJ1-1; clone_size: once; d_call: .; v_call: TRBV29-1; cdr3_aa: SVEARTTEAF
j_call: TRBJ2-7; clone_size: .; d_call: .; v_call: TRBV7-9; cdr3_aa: ASSGRLGGYEQY
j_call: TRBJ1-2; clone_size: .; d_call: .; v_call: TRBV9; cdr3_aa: ASSVQGPYGYT
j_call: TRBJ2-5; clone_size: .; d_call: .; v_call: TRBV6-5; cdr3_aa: ASSTTGQPGETQY
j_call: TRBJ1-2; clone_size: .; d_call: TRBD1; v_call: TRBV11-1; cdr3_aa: ASSSGTGSFGYT
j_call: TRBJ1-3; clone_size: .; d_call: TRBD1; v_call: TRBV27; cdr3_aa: ASSPGTAGNTIY
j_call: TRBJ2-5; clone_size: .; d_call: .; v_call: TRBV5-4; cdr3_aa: ASSLAKETQY
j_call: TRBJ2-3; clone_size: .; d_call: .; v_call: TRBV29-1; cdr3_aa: SVEDPGSRGDRTDTQY
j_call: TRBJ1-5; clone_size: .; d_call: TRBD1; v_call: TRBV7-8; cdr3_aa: ASSLTGTAYNQPQH
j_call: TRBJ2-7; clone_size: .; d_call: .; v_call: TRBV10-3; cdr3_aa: AINVQEDYEQY
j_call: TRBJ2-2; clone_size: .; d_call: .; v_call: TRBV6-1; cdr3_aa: ASSVERYTGELF
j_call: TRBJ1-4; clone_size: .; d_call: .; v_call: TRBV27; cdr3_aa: ASSSVPLTYEKLF
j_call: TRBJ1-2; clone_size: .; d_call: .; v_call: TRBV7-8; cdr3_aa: ASSPDRNYGYT
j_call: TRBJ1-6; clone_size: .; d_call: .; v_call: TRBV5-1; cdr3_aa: ASGKGENSPLH
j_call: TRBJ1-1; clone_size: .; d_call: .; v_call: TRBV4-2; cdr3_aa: ASSHVVNTEAF
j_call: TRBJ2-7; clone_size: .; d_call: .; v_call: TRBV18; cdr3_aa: ASSRNYEQY
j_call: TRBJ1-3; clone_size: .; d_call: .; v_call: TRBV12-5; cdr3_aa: ASGFSGPSGNTIY